This is a list of T cell receptor beta chains from one sample in a study of blood T cell repertoires in COVID-19. The method was immunoSEQ multiplex PCR; TCRdb's version includes in-frame clones alone and lacks a portion of them. This sample carries approximately 310,000 clones, around 86% of them seen once, and the ten largest clones take 1%. The material sequenced was peripheral blood. The receptors shown here come from a man between 50 and 59 years old with active or convalescent COVID-19. Both conserved end residues are part of each CDR3. D genes are given only for firm matches. Not every row has a clone size; where given, it reads once, few, many or a size class.

>TRBJ2-1|TRBD2|16|TRBV5-5|.
CASSSGLAASYNEQFF
TGTGCCAGCAGCTCGGGACTAGCGGCCTCCTACAATGAGCAGTTCTTC
>TRBJ1-1|TRBD1|12|TRBV28|few
CASSSTDRGAFF
TGTGCCAGCAGTTCTACGGACAGGGGAGCTTTCTTT
>TRBJ1-2|.|13|TRBV28|.
CASSTRGVRGYTF
TGTGCCAGCAGTACCCGGGGGGTTCGTGGCTACACCTTC
>TRBJ2-2|.|16|TRBV19|.
CASSNGIRGNTGELFF
TGTGCCAGTAGCAACGGGATCAGGGGGAACACCGGGGAGCTGTTTTTT
>TRBJ1-5|TRBD1|15|TRBV5-1|once
CASSVTGESYQPQHF
TGCGCCAGCAGTGTGACAGGGGAGTCATATCAGCCCCAGCATTTT
>TRBJ1-1|.|12|TRBV2|once
CASSDLYTEAFF
TGTGCCAGCAGTGACTTATACACTGAAGCTTTCTTT
>TRBJ1-6|TRBD1|16|TRBV18|.
CASSLTGTGNNSPLHF
TGTGCCAGCTCACTGACCGGGACAGGAAATAATTCACCCCTCCACTTT
>TRBJ1-2|.|16|TRBV28|.
CASIPISRGRDYGYTF
TGTGCCAGCATTCCAATCTCGAGGGGGAGGGACTATGGCTACACCTTC
>TRBJ2-3|.|13|TRBV7-3|once
CASSLTIGDTQYF
TGTGCCAGCAGCTTAACGATCGGAGATACGCAGTATTTT
>TRBJ2-7|TRBD1|15|TRBV5-4|once
CASSRQGGQSYEQYF
TGTGCCAGCAGCCGACAGGGGGGCCAGTCCTACGAGCAGTACTTC
>TRBJ2-2|.|14|TRBV9|once
CASSLTTNTGELFF
TGTGCCAGCAGCCTTACCACAAACACCGGGGAGCTGTTTTTT
>TRBJ2-3|.|13|TRBV28|.
CASSFGSTDTQYF
TGTGCCAGCAGTTTCGGGAGTACAGATACGCAGTATTTT
>TRBJ1-5|.|13|TRBV15|.
CATSRVGRQPQHF
TGTGCCACCAGCAGAGTAGGGAGGCAGCCCCAGCATTTT
>TRBJ1-5|.|16|TRBV28|.
CASSPGGRRRNQPQHF
TGTGCCAGCAGCCCCGGAGGACGGCGGCGCAATCAGCCCCAGCATTTT
>TRBJ2-1|.|12|TRBV6-2/TRBV6-3|.
CASSLRSNEQFF
TGTGCCAGCAGTTTAAGGAGCAATGAGCAGTTCTTC
>TRBJ2-5|TRBD1|15|TRBV6-1|.
CASSERAGGLETQYF
TGTGCCAGCAGTGAAAGGGCAGGGGGTCTGGAGACCCAGTACTTC
>TRBJ2-3|TRBD2|14|TRBV2|.
CASRAGLGPDTQYF
TGTGCCTCCCGGGCGGGACTAGGCCCAGATACGCAGTATTTT
>TRBJ1-4|.|15|TRBV7-2|.
CASSLTVGGGEKLFF
TGTGCCAGCAGCCTGACTGTGGGGGGTGGTGAAAAACTGTTTTTT
>TRBJ1-2|TRBD1|17|TRBV19|.
CASSITGTGSGKYGYTF
TGTGCCAGTAGTATTACCGGGACAGGCTCGGGCAAATATGGCTACACCTTC
>TRBJ1-2|.|17|TRBV3-1/TRBV3-2|few
CASSQVGGGGLSYGYTF
TGTGCCAGCAGCCAAGTCGGAGGGGGGGGGCTAAGCTATGGCTACACCTTC
>TRBJ1-1|.|14|TRBV6-2/TRBV6-3|.
CASSLTGRNTEAFF
TGTGCCAGCAGTTTGACAGGAAGGAACACTGAAGCTTTCTTT
>TRBJ2-7|TRBD1|11|TRBV6-5|.
CATQGDYEQYF
TGTGCCACCCAGGGGGATTACGAGCAGTACTTC
>TRBJ1-6|.|21|TRBV27|.
CASSLSLRGGQEGDYNSPLHF
TGTGCCAGCAGTTTATCACTAAGAGGAGGGCAGGAAGGTGACTATAATTCACCCCTCCACTTT
>TRBJ1-2|TRBD1|13|TRBV18|.
CASSPGTDYGYTF
TGTGCCAGCTCACCCGGGACAGACTATGGCTACACCTTC
>TRBJ1-4|TRBD1|15|TRBV30|once
CAWSRGQGANEKLFF
TGTGCCTGGAGCAGGGGGCAAGGAGCTAATGAAAAACTGTTTTTT
>TRBJ2-1|.|15|TRBV3-1/TRBV3-2|.
CASRRAGASYNEQFF
TGTGCCAGCAGAAGGGCGGGGGCCTCCTACAATGAGCAGTTCTTC
>TRBJ1-5|.|15|TRBV11-2|.
CASSLGRGSNQPQHF
TGTGCCAGCAGCTTAGGACGGGGGTCAAATCAGCCCCAGCATTTT
>TRBJ1-2|.|14|TRBV28|.
CASSPPNRRQGYTF
TGTGCCAGCAGTCCGCCTAATCGCAGACAGGGCTACACCTTC
>TRBJ1-3|TRBD1|15|TRBV2|.
CASAQDRVSGNTIYF
TGTGCCAGCGCTCAGGACAGGGTCTCTGGAAACACCATATATTTT
>TRBJ2-3|TRBD1|17|TRBV28|.
CASSLSQGALSTDTQYF
TGTGCCAGCAGTTTATCCCAGGGGGCCCTCAGCACAGATACGCAGTATTTT
>TRBJ1-2|TRBD1|15|TRBV2|.
CASSKGQGISDGYTF
TGTGCCAGCAGTAAGGGACAGGGGATATCGGATGGCTACACCTTC
>TRBJ2-1|.|12|TRBV2|.
CASSDNRREQFF
TGTGCCAGCAGTGATAACAGGCGGGAGCAGTTCTTC
>TRBJ2-3|TRBD1|18|TRBV24-1|.
CATSDPLRKTGGMDTQYF
TGTGCCACCAGTGACCCTCTAAGAAAGACAGGGGGGATGGATACGCAGTATTTT
>TRBJ2-1|TRBD2|18|TRBV5-8|.
CASSLGRTRGVIYNEQFF
TGTGCCAGCAGCCTGGGACGTACGCGGGGGGTGATTTACAATGAGCAGTTCTTC
>TRBJ2-2|.|15|TRBV9|.
CASSVVPTNTGELFF
TGTGCCAGCAGCGTAGTCCCAACGAACACCGGGGAGCTGTTTTTT
>TRBJ1-6|.|15|TRBV19|.
CASSHMDNYNSPLHF
TGTGCCAGTAGCCACATGGACAACTACAATTCACCCCTCCACTTT
>TRBJ2-7|TRBD1|16|TRBV28|.
CASSDLAWTGTYEQYF
TGTGCCAGCAGTGACTTGGCTTGGACAGGGACCTACGAGCAGTACTTC
>TRBJ1-2|TRBD1|14|TRBV7-3|once
CASSLTGQGDGYTF
TGTGCCAGCAGCTTAACCGGACAGGGGGATGGCTACACCTTC
>TRBJ2-1|.|16|TRBV5-4|once
CASSPRTVHSYNEQFF
TGTGCCAGCAGCCCGAGGACTGTTCACTCCTACAATGAGCAGTTCTTC
>TRBJ1-1|.|14|TRBV11-1|.
CASSWAGMNTEAFF
TGTGCCAGCAGCTGGGCAGGCATGAACACTGAAGCTTTCTTT
>TRBJ1-5|.|15|TRBV4-3|.
CASSRETGRNQPQHF
TGCGCCAGCAGCCGAGAGACAGGCCGCAATCAGCCCCAGCATTTT
>TRBJ1-5|.|12|TRBV19|.
CASSEVNQPQHF
TGTGCCAGCTCAGAGGTTAATCAGCCCCAGCATTTT
>TRBJ2-1|TRBD1|15|TRBV6-6|.
CASSSPDRDRNEQFF
TGTGCCAGCAGTTCCCCGGACAGGGATCGCAATGAGCAGTTCTTC
>TRBJ2-1|.|11|TRBV20-1|once
CSAREDNEQFF
TGCAGTGCTAGGGAGGACAATGAGCAGTTCTTC
>TRBJ2-1|.|15|TRBV7-3|.
CASSLGLAAYNEQFF
TGTGCCAGCAGCTTAGGTCTAGCTGCGTACAATGAGCAGTTCTTC
>TRBJ2-7|TRBD1|14|TRBV18|once
CASSQGQGGYEQYF
TGTGCCAGCTCACAGGGACAGGGAGGCTACGAGCAGTACTTC
>TRBJ2-5|.|14|TRBV6-5|.
CASSTGLASETQYF
TGTGCCAGTTCGACTGGCCTAGCTTCAGAGACCCAGTACTTC
>TRBJ1-1|TRBD1|16|TRBV7-6|.
CASSRSKDRANTEAFF
TGTGCCAGCAGCCGATCAAAGGACAGGGCGAACACTGAAGCTTTCTTT
>TRBJ1-1|.|13|TRBV7-3|.
CASSLYMNTEAFF
TGTGCCAGCAGCTTATACATGAACACTGAAGCTTTCTTT